These 11 T cell receptor beta chains were sequenced from one sample in a study of blood T cell repertoires in COVID-19. TCRdb's copy holds only in-frame clones and misses some; the assay was immunoSEQ multiplex PCR. The data contain about 180,000 clones, over 75% of them seen just once; the ten biggest clones take up about 26%. Sequencing used peripheral blood. These receptors all stem from a woman between 70 and 85 years old with acute or convalescent COVID-19.

This clone was counted once. The chain couples TRBV30 to TRBJ2-2; 7 bases are shared with TRBD1. Germline V gives CDR1 GTSNPN, CDR2 SVGIG (reference sequence). The CDR3 covers 17 residues. Losses at the gene ends were 3 bases for V and 2 bases for J; bases not matched to a gene: 12. The CDR3 protein is CAWRPEYGQVNTGELFF. The DNA of the CDR3 is TGTGCCTGGAGGCCCGAATACGGACAGGTTAACACCGGGGAGCTGTTTTTT.

This chain joins TRBV5-1 and TRBJ2-5; 10 bases agree with TRBD2. Looked up from germline, CDR1 is SGHRS and CDR2 is YFSETQ. The CDR3 contains 15 residues. The junction had 5 bases not matched to a gene; V was cut back by 1 base and J by 5 bases. In DNA, the CDR3 is TGCGCCAGCAGCTTGCGACTAGCGGGTGTGGAGACCCAGTACTTC. Translation gives CASSLRLAGVETQYF.

This chain joins TRBV3-1 (or the pseudogene TRBV3-2) and TRBJ2-5, with TRBD1 matching 7 bases. The CDR3 is made up of 15 amino acids. The germline gives CDR1 LGHDT, CDR2 YNNKEL (reference sequence). Trimming took 0 bases from V and 4 from J; bases not matched to a gene: 5. CDR3 coding DNA: TGTGCCAGCAGCCAAGATGCGTCAGGGGGAGAGACCCAGTACTTC. Protein: CASSQDASGGETQYF.

The V gene is TRBV7-2, the J gene TRBJ1-1; 9 nucleotides match TRBD1. Unmatched junction bases numbered 5, after V lost 0 bases and J lost 6 bases. This CDR3 has 15 amino acids. Germline CDR1 is SGHTA and CDR2 is FQGNSA. DNA of the CDR3: TGTGCCAGCAGCTTAGCTACGGGACAGGGCGCTGAAGCTTTCTTT. This sequence encodes CASSLATGQGAEAFF. The complete variable domain, with remaining parts taken from reference TRBV7-2 and TRBJ1-1, reads GAGVSQSPSNKVTEKGKDVELRCDPISGHTALYWYRQSLGQGLEFLIYFQGNSAPDKSGLPSDRFSAERTGGSVSTLTIQRTQQEDSAVYLCASSLATGQGAEAFFGQGTRLTVV.

The V and J genes are TRBV5-1 and TRBJ2-3; no firm D call. The CDR3 has 13 amino acids. Trimming removed 2 bases from V and 6 bases from J, with 10 bases in between. Germline CDR1 reads SGHRS; CDR2 reads YFSETQ. DNA for the CDR3: TGCGCCAGCAGCTTCCCCCCCTTGGATACGCAGTATTTT. Translated, it gives CASSFPPLDTQYF.

This sequence joins TRBV14 and TRBJ2-7, with D tentatively TRBD2 (6 bases). CDR1 and CDR2 from the germline V gene are SGHDN and FVKESK. The CDR3 runs to 18 residues. Trimming cost V 0 bases and J 9 bases, with 27 bases left between them. CDR3: CASSQERGPGLTLTGQYF. The CDR3, as DNA: TGTGCCAGCAGCCAAGAGAGGGGACCGGGACTCACCCTTACAGGGCAGTACTTC.

In its sample, this clone was seen once. The chain combines TRBV6-6 with TRBJ1-3; 9 nucleotides match TRBD1. The CDR3 runs to 14 residues. Trimming at V came to 4 bases and at J to 4 bases, leaving 2 bases not matched to a gene. The germline gives CDR1 MNHNY, CDR2 SVGAGI (reference sequence). CDR3: CASSSTGGGNTIYF. The CDR3 DNA sequence: TGTGCCAGCAGTTCGACAGGGGGAGGAAACACCATATATTTT.

This clone was observed a handful of times. The chain combines TRBV5-4 with TRBJ1-2; 7 bases align to TRBD1. Germline trimming cut 4 bases from V and 6 bases from J; bases unmatched to any gene: 12. CDR1 and CDR2 from the germline V gene are SGHNT and YYREEE (reference sequence). The CDR3 length is 15 residues. CDR3 nucleotides: TGTGCCAGCAGCCGTAAAACAGGGGTTATCGATGGCTACACCTTC. Amino acids: CASSRKTGVIDGYTF.

This clone has only one observation. The chain is built from TRBV5-1 and TRBJ2-6; D not certain. This CDR3 is built from 15 residues. The V end lost 0 bases, the J end lost 1 base, and 5 bases lay between the germline ends. In germline, CDR1 is SGHRS, CDR2 YFSETQ. Here the CDR3 DNA reads TGCGCCAGCAGCTTGGGAGGATCTGGGGCCAACGTCCTGACTTTC. It encodes CASSLGGSGANVLTF.

The rearrangement links TRBV6-5 to TRBJ2-1; 9 bases match TRBD2. Trimming cost V 4 bases and J 4 bases; bases outside gene matches: 2. Per the germline V gene, CDR1 is MNHEY and CDR2 is SVGAGI. The CDR3 has 14 residues. This CDR3 is CASSLAGVYNEQFF. In nucleotides, the CDR3 is TGTGCCAGCAGTTTAGCGGGAGTGTACAATGAGCAGTTCTTC.

The chain carries TRBV5-1 and TRBJ1-1; D is possibly TRBD1 (6 bases). CDR3 length equals 14 residues. Per the germline V gene, CDR1 is SGHRS and CDR2 is YFSETQ. The V and J ends lost 5 bases and 2 bases respectively, with 13 bases between them. CDR3 amino acids: CASRSGTSNTEAFF. The CDR3 region has the DNA TGCGCCAGCAGATCCGGGACATCTAACACTGAAGCTTTCTTT.